Sequencing of this TCR beta chain was carried out in a study of regulatory T cells in long-lasting Graves disease. Study-wide findings and caveats: Those with persistent Graves' had less TCR diversity than newly diagnosed patients.

Time point reported: newly diagnosed GD, antithyroid drugs for less than 3 months. PBMCs provided the RNA from which the TCR library was made. Looked up from germline, CDR1 is SGHDN and CDR2 is FVKESK. This CDR3 is 17 amino acids long. V lost 1 base to trimming and J lost 3 bases, with 17 bases between them. This clonotype showed up many times. What it binds is not known. Libraries of TCR beta came from iRepertoire HTBI primers plus Arm-PCR of CDR3 regions. TCRdb reanalysed the multiplex PCR reads using MiXCR and keeps one entry per CDR3 protein. The sample shows approximately 400,000 distinct CDR3 sequences, more than 13% of them seen only once. The sample also formed part of further work on T cells in Graves' hyperthyroidism and ophthalmopathy. This second report adds: Newly diagnosed hyperthyroidism, duration under 2 months, in patients aged 18 to 65. In simple terms, a model built on 13 V-J features told ophthalmopathy apart from stable hyperthyroidism.

The chain is built from TRBV14 and TRBJ2-3, with D tentatively TRBD2 (5 bases). The sequence was collected from a woman aged 25 to 39 with Graves disease. This specimen consisted of peripheral blood mononuclear cells (PBMCs), obtained at new diagnosis, from a patient treated with antithyroid drugs. The CDR3 DNA sequence: TGTGCCAGCAGCCAAGCCGAGCGAGGGCCGAGGACAGATACGCAGTATTTT. Encoded protein: CASSQAERGPRTDTQYF.